The entry that follows covers one TCR beta chain sequence. What it binds is unknown. The data were obtained in a study of T cell repertoires in cytomegalovirus infection. At the level of the study: Through public TCR beta signatures, both CMV infection and matching HLA type were indicated.

Trimming cost V 5 bases and J 1 base, with 8 bases left between them. The CDR3 extends over 14 amino acids. Germline-derived CDR1 and CDR2 are SGHTA and FQGNSA. Regarding the study as a whole: Summed frequency of public TCR beta families distinguished CMV carriers with the relevant HLA. The ex vivo response was dominated by HLA-C-restricted CMV-specific TCR beta clonotypes.

MiXCR, run by TCRdb on the reads, gives a single entry per CDR3 protein. Here the sample spans over 100,000 distinct CDR3 sequences, more than 15% being singletons. The origin of this receptor is a human donor in good health (CMV status not recorded). Some clones in this sample may be carry-over from other donors' samples. The V call is TRBV7-2, the J call TRBJ1-4, with D tentatively TRBD1 (5 bases). Sequences were obtained from PBMCs. CDR3 sequence (DNA): TGTGCCAGCAGCCCAGGGCTAACTAATGAAAAACTGTTTTTT. It specifies CASSPGLTNEKLFF.